A single sample is the source of the 16 T cell receptor beta chains below, sequenced in a study of T cell changes during pregnancy in multiple sclerosis. Clones were sequenced by immunoSEQ multiplex PCR, and TCRdb holds only the in-frame ones, with some missing. The sample includes approximately 74,000 clones, about 92% of them seen just once. The sample consisted of peripheral blood, taken before pregnancy. The receptor set was obtained from a female donor with multiple sclerosis, enrolled in a pregnancy study.

About this clone itself: The junction shows a germline mismatch at one end, possibly a read error. Different DNA sequences within this sample yield the same CDR3. The chain couples TRBV30 to TRBJ2-1; D gene uncertain. The CDR3 contains 13 residues. CDR1 GTSNPN and CDR2 SVGIG come from the germline V gene (reference sequence). CDR3 bases: TGCGCCTGGAGTGACGGTATTAACAATGAGCAGTTCTTC. This sequence encodes CAWSDGINNEQFF. The variable domain in full, completed from reference TRBV30 and TRBJ2-1, reads SQTIHQWPATLVQPVGSPLSLECTVEGTSNPNLYWYRQAAGRGLQLLFYSVGIGQISSEVPQNLSASRPQDRQFILSSKKLLLSDSGFYLCAWSDGINNEQFFGPGTRLTVL.

The chain employs TRBV5-4 and TRBJ2-3; 13 positions agree with TRBD2. Germline V gene lookup returns CDR1 SGHNT and CDR2 YYREEE (reference sequence). There are 18 residues in the CDR3. The ends lost 4 bases at V and 3 bases at J; junction bases unmatched: 11. CDR3 nucleotides: TGTGCCAGCAGCCTCCGGACTAGCGGGAGAGGAACGACAGATACGCAGTATTTT. Its translation is CASSLRTSGRGTTDTQYF.

As for this clone: The germline gene is not matched at one end of the junction; a read error may be the cause. The chain joins TRBV7-7 to TRBJ2-1; D call uncertain. Germline values: CDR1 SSHAT, CDR2 FNYEAQ (reference sequence). The CDR3 runs to 16 residues. CDR3 sequence (DNA): TGTGCTAGCAGCCTAAGCACGATGCCGCCCTACAATGAGCAGTTCTTC. Translating it yields CASSLSTMPPYNEQFF.

V gene TRBV30 combines with J gene TRBJ1-2; D gene uncertain. CDR1 GTSNPN and CDR2 SVGIG come from the germline V gene (reference sequence). There are 10 residues in the CDR3. V lost 3 bases to trimming and J lost 8 bases, with 7 bases between them. The CDR3 bases are TGTGCCTGGAGACGGGGAGGCTACACCTTC. Translated, it gives CAWRRGGYTF.

V usage is TRBV27 and J usage is TRBJ2-1; 8 positions match TRBD2. Germline V gives CDR1 MNHEY, CDR2 SMNVEV (reference sequence). Unmatched junction bases numbered 9, after V lost 6 bases and J lost 14 bases. This CDR3 has 12 amino acids. The CDR3 region has the DNA TGTGCCAGCAGACCGACGGGAGGGGGGGAGTTCTTC. Amino acid sequence: CASRPTGGGEFF.

This sequence joins TRBV20-1 and TRBJ1-1; no reliable D call. Trimming left V 0 bases short and J 10 bases short, with 9 bases between. This CDR3 region has 11 residues. Looked up from germline, CDR1 is DFQATT and CDR2 is SNEGSKA (reference sequence). The CDR3 sequence is CSARDTPGAFF. CDR3 sequence (DNA): TGCAGTGCTAGAGATACCCCGGGAGCTTTCTTT.

The V call is TRBV6-4, the J call TRBJ2-5, with TRBD2 as a possible D gene (6 bases). Germline V gives CDR1 MRHNA, CDR2 SNTAGT. The CDR3 is 15 amino acids. V lost 2 bases, J lost 7 bases, and 17 bases lay in between. In DNA form, the CDR3 reads TGTGCCAGCAGTGACCTCAAGGAGGGAGTGCCGACCCAGTACTTC. Translated: CASSDLKEGVPTQYF.

The chain joins TRBV29-1 to TRBJ2-1; the D is unclear. Germline assignment: CDR1 SQVTM and CDR2 ANQGSEA. With 4 bases removed from V and 7 bases from J, the gap between germline ends came to 5 bases. The CDR3 is made up of 10 amino acids. The CDR3 loop is CSVVSNEQFF. CDR3 coding DNA: TGCAGCGTTGTTTCAAATGAGCAGTTCTTC.

This chain uses TRBV4-3 with TRBJ2-7, with D perhaps TRBD2 (6 bases). The V end lost 1 base, the J end lost 3 bases, and 13 bases lay between the germline ends. CDR3 length equals 15 residues. Germline V gene sequence: CDR1 LGHNA, CDR2 YSLEER. The DNA of the CDR3 is TGCGCCAGCAGCCAAGGGTGGACGGGGGTCTACGAGCAGTACTTC. It translates to CASSQGWTGVYEQYF.

The chain combines TRBV18 with TRBJ1-1; no clear D gene. The CDR3 spans 12 residues. Germline-derived CDR1 and CDR2 are KGHSH and LQKENI. V gave up 3 bases and J gave up 8 bases, with 10 bases separating them. CDR3 DNA sequence: TGTGCCAGCTCACCGAGGTACCCAGAAGCTTTCTTT. Its translation is CASSPRYPEAFF.

V usage is TRBV10-3 and J usage is TRBJ1-4; the D gene is possibly TRBD1 (6 bases). Germline CDR1 and CDR2: ENHRY and SYGVKD. CDR3 size: 15 residues. Trimming removed 4 bases from V and 3 bases from J, with 12 bases in between. CDR3 in DNA: TGTGCCATCAGTGGAACAGGGAGGGCTAATGAAAAACTGTTTTTT. Protein product: CAISGTGRANEKLFF.

The J gene is TRBJ2-2, the V gene TRBV21-1; TRBD1, the table's D call, lacks a check against the DNA. TRBV21-1 is given as a pseudogene. This CDR3 region has 20 residues. This chain's CDR3 is CASSLIPKGHRVKNTGELFF. The CDR3 DNA reads TGTGCCAGCAGCTTAATCCCCAAGGGACATCGTGTGAAGAACACCGGGGAGCTGTTTTTT.

The rearrangement uses TRBV6-1 and TRBJ1-2; D not certain. Between the trimmed V and J ends, which lost 8 bases and 3 bases, there was a span of 13 bases. Germline values: CDR1 MNHNS, CDR2 SASEGT. This CDR3 region has 13 residues. This CDR3 reads CASGIRLHYGYTF. The CDR3 bases are TGTGCCAGCGGAATACGACTCCACTATGGCTACACCTTC.

The chain employs TRBV7-3 and TRBJ2-7; TRBD2 aligns across 10 bases. This CDR3 is built from 15 residues. CDR1 and CDR2 (germline): SGHTA, FQGTGA. V lost 3 bases, J lost 4 bases, and 6 bases stayed unmatched. The CDR3 region is CASSFGAGGPYEQYF. Here the CDR3 DNA reads TGTGCCAGCAGCTTTGGAGCGGGAGGGCCGTACGAGCAGTACTTC.

This chain links TRBV5-4 with TRBJ1-1; D ambiguous. Trimming took off 0 bases at V and 1 base at J, with 10 bases between the two ends. Germline CDR1 and CDR2: SGHNT and YYREEE (reference sequence). The CDR3 is 15 residues long. CDR3 sequence: CASSLASPGNTEAFF. In DNA, the CDR3 is TGTGCCAGCAGCTTGGCGTCCCCGGGGAACACTGAAGCTTTCTTT.

This CDR3 is CASGQNYNEQFF. The CDR3 bases are TGTGCCAGCGGACAGAATTACAATGAGCAGTTCTTC. The V call is TRBV6-1, the J call TRBJ2-1; D is possibly TRBD1 (6 bases). The CDR3 runs 12 residues. Germline values: CDR1 MNHNS, CDR2 SASEGT. V lost 8 bases to trimming and J lost 4 bases, with 9 bases between them.